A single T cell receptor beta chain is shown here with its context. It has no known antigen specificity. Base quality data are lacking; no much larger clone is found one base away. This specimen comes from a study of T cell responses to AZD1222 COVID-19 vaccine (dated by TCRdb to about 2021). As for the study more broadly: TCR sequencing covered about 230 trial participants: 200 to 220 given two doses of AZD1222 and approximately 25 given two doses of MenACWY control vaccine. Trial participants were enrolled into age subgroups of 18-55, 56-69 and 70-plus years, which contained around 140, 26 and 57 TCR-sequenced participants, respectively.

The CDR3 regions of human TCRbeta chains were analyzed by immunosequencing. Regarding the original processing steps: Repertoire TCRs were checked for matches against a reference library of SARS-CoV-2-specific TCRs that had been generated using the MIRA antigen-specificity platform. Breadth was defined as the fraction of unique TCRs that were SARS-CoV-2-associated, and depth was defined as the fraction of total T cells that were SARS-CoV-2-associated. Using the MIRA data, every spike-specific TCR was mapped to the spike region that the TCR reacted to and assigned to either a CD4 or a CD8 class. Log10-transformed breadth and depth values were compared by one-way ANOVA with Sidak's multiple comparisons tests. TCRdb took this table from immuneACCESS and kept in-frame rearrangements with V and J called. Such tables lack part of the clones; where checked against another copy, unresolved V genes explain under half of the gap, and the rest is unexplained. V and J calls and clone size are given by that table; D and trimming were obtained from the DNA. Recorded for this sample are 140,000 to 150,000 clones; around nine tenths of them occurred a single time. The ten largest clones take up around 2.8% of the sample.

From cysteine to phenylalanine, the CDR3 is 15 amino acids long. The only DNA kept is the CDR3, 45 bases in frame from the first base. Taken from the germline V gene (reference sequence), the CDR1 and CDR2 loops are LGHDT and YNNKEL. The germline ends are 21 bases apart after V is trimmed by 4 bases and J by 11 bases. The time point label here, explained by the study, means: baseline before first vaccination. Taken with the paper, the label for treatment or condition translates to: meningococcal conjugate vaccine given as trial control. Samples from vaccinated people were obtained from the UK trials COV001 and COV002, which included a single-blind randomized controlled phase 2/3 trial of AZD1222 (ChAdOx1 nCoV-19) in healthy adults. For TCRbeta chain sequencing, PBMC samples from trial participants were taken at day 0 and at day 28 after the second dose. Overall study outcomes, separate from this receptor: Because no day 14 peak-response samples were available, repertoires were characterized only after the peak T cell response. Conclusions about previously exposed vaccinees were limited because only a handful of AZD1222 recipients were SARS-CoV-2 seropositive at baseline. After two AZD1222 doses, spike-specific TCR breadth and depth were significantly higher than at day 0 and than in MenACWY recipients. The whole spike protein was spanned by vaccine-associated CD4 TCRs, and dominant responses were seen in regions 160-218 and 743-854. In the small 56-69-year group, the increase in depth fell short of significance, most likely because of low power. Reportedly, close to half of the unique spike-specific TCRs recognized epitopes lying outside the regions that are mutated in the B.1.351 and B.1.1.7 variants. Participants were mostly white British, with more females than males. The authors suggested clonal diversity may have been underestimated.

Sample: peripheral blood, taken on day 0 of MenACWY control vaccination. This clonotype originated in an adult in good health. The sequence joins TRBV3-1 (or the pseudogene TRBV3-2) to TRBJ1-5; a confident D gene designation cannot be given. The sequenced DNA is TGTGCCAGCAGCCCAGACTTGGCAGCGACATCGGCCCAGCATTTT. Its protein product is CASSPDLAATSAQHF.